Here is one TCR beta chain with its context. Profiled with immunoSEQ multiplex PCR; TCRdb holds only in-frame clones, not every one. The sample comprises roughly 100,000 clones, 88% of which are singletons, and roughly 2% rests with the top ten. Germline V CDR1 and CDR2: MNHEY, SMNVEV (reference sequence). There are 15 residues in the CDR3. After removal of 6 bases from V and 2 bases from J, the junction contained 8 bases not matched to a gene. This entry belongs to a study of cytomegalovirus exposure and HLA in healthy donors. The rearrangement links TRBV27 to TRBJ1-2; TRBD1 agrees at 8 bases. The sequenced sample consisted of PBMCs. This TCR was sampled from a woman under 30 in good health and CMV-seropositive. CDR3 sequence (DNA): TGTGCCAGCAGCTCGGAGAGGACAGGGAACTATGGCTACACCTTC. It codes for CASSSERTGNYGYTF.